This T cell receptor (beta chain) was recovered during a study of cytomegalovirus exposure and HLA in healthy donors. PCR used 60 Vbeta primers and 13 Jbeta primers. The data were produced by immunoSEQ multiplex PCR, yet TCRdb's version contains in-frame clones alone and is incomplete. Found here are over 200,000 clones, around 89% of them singletons; the top ten hold roughly 1%. Looked up from germline, CDR1 is SGHRS and CDR2 is YFSETQ. CDR3 length: 16 residues. V trimming: 4 bases; J trimming: 0 bases; junction bases outside the gene matches: 6. The material sequenced was PBMCs. The origin of this receptor is a woman aged 18-29 years in good health and CMV-seronegative. The J gene is TRBJ2-1, the V gene TRBV5-1; 8 bases are a match to TRBD2. CDR3 residues: CASSRSSGSSYNEQFF. The DNA for the CDR3 is TGCGCCAGCAGCAGGAGCAGCGGGAGCTCCTACAATGAGCAGTTCTTC.